Presented here are 16 T cell receptor beta chains from one specimen sequenced in a study of human T cells and chemical hapten exposure. TCRdb passed the RACE reads through MiXCR, listing each CDR3 protein once. The data contain about 110,000 distinct CDR3 sequences, roughly 12% of them seen just once; the ten biggest clones take up 1.6%. Described time point: pre-sensitization, week 0. As to treatment: therapeutic diphenylcyclopropenone sensitization with weekly scalp DPC. Sequencing used whole blood, obtained in connection with sensitization to the hapten diphenylcyclopropenone (DPC). The receptors originated from a woman in her forties or fifties with alopecia areata. Some clones in this sample may be carry-over from other donors' samples.

This clonotype was counted ten times or more. The chain uses TRBV7-9 and TRBJ1-4, with no clear D. Trimming cost V 5 bases and J 1 base, with 14 bases left between them. The CDR3 covers 16 residues. The germline V gene has CDR1 SEHNR and CDR2 FQNEAQ (reference sequence). This CDR3 is CASSPSVGLTNEKLFF. The DNA for the CDR3 is TGTGCCAGCAGCCCCTCTGTCGGGCTAACTAATGAAAAACTGTTTTTT.

The V call is TRBV6-6, the J call TRBJ1-1; TRBD1 aligns across 9 bases. There are 17 residues in the CDR3. Germline V gene sequence: CDR1 MNHNY, CDR2 SVGAGI (reference sequence). V shed 2 bases and J 3 bases; nucleotides not matched to a gene: 10. Written as DNA, the CDR3 is TGTGCCAGCAGTTACCCGGGACAGGGTCGGTCTTACACTGAAGCTTTCTTT. Amino acid sequence: CASSYPGQGRSYTEAFF.

This chain connects TRBV7-2 to TRBJ1-5; weak D call: TRBD1 (5 bases). There are 16 residues in the CDR3. Germline V CDR1 and CDR2: SGHTA, FQGNSA. Trimming pared 1 base from V and 9 bases from J, leaving 19 bases between. Here the CDR3 DNA reads TGTGCCAGCAGCTTAGGGGGTTCTACAGGTTCTGGGCCCCAGCATTTT. This codes for CASSLGGSTGSGPQHF. The whole variable domain, filled in from reference TRBV7-2 and TRBJ1-5, reads GAGVSQSPSNKVTEKGKDVELRCDPISGHTALYWYRQSLGQGLEFLIYFQGNSAPDKSGLPSDRFSAERTGGSVSTLTIQRTQQEDSAVYLCASSLGGSTGSGPQHFGDGTRLSIL.

This chain links TRBV27 with TRBJ1-5; a weak D match, TRBD1 (5 bases). The CDR3 extends over 14 amino acids. V lost 8 bases and J 1 base, leaving 12 bases between the germline ends. CDR1 and CDR2 (germline): MNHEY, SMNVEV (reference sequence). The CDR3 spells CASWPTGSNQPQHF. CDR3 nucleotides: TGTGCCAGCTGGCCTACAGGAAGCAATCAGCCCCAGCATTTT.

This clonotype was seen a few times. This chain links TRBV9 with TRBJ1-3; D is unresolved. The germline CDR1 and CDR2 sequences are SGDLS and YYNGEE. V was clipped by 7 bases and J by 4 bases, with 12 bases between them. The CDR3 consists of 13 residues. CDR3 region: CASANSGGNTIYF. CDR3 DNA sequence: TGTGCCAGCGCAAACTCGGGCGGAAACACCATATATTTT.

This clonotype has ten or more counts. The chain recombines TRBV5-1 with TRBJ1-2; TRBD1 might be the D (5 bases). From germline, CDR1 is SGHRS and CDR2 YFSETQ. Trimming stripped 6 bases from V and 0 bases from J, with 12 bases between. The CDR3 covers 14 residues. The CDR3 loop is CASNGQPTNYGYTF. CDR3 coding DNA: TGCGCCAGCAATGGACAACCTACTAACTATGGCTACACCTTC.

The chain uses TRBV6-5 and TRBJ1-5; D remains ambiguous. Per the germline V gene, CDR1 is MNHEY and CDR2 is SVGAGI. The CDR3 has 16 residues. The V end lost 5 bases, the J end lost 1 base, and 15 bases lay between the germline ends. The CDR3 region has the DNA TGTGCCAGCAGTCCCCGCCGTTTGGGAAGCAATCAGCCCCAGCATTTT. Protein: CASSPRRLGSNQPQHF.

The rearrangement joins TRBV6-2 or TRBV6-3 to TRBJ1-5; D gene uncertain. Germline V gene sequence: CDR1 MNHEY, CDR2 SVGEGT. The ends were cut back, 5 bases at V and 6 bases at J, with 23 bases in the middle. This CDR3 has 17 amino acids. The CDR3, as DNA: TGTGCCAGCAGTATAGCCTGGGAGGGTCGGGCCGGTCAGCCCCAGCATTTT. It yields the protein CASSIAWEGRAGQPQHF.

There are a few counts of this clonotype. J is TRBJ1-5 and V is TRBV11-2; D is possibly TRBD1 (6 bases). In germline, CDR1 is SGHAT, CDR2 FQNNGV. CDR3 length: 15 residues. V was trimmed by 0 bases and J by 7 bases, leaving 13 bases between them. CDR3 sequence reads: CASSLDRQVGQPQHF. In DNA, the CDR3 is TGTGCCAGCAGCTTAGATCGACAGGTAGGACAGCCCCAGCATTTT. Supplemented by reference TRBV11-2 and TRBJ1-5, the full variable domain reads EAGVAQSPRYKIIEKRQSVAFWCNPISGHATLYWYQQILGQGPKLLIQFQNNGVVDDSQLPKDRFSAERLKGVDSTLKIQPAKLEDSAVYLCASSLDRQVGQPQHFGDGTRLSIL.

This clonotype was recorded a few times. The genes are TRBV5-1 and TRBJ2-7; perhaps TRBD1 as D (6 bases). CDR1 is SGHRS, CDR2 YFSETQ, per germline. Between the trimmed V and J ends, which lost 1 base and 0 bases, there was a span of 14 bases. The CDR3 has 16 amino acids. The DNA of the CDR3 is TGCGCCAGCAGCTTGAACCCCGCAGGGGTCTCCTACGAGCAGTACTTC. It codes for CASSLNPAGVSYEQYF. Full variable domain (missing parts from reference TRBV5-1 and TRBJ2-7): KAGVTQTPRYLIKTRGQQVTLSCSPISGHRSVSWYQQTPGQGLQFLFEYFSETQRNKGNFPGRFSGRQFSNSRSEMNVSTLELGDSALYLCASSLNPAGVSYEQYFGPGTRLTVT.

This clonotype came up many times. The J gene is TRBJ2-7, the V gene TRBV7-2; 12 nucleotides align to TRBD2. The CDR3 length is 14 residues. The V and J ends lost 5 bases and 7 bases, in that order; junction bases with no gene match: 6. Per the germline V gene, CDR1 is SGHTA and CDR2 is FQGNSA. CDR3: CASSRTSGTREQYF. For the CDR3, the DNA is TGTGCCAGCAGCCGGACTAGCGGGACCCGGGAGCAGTACTTC.

The sample holds a few counts of this clonotype. The gene calls are TRBV7-6 and TRBJ2-7; TRBD2 matches 7 bases. Germline values: CDR1 SGHVS, CDR2 FNYEAQ. This CDR3 is built from 17 residues. With 5 bases clipped from V and 4 bases from J, the junction kept 17 bases outside the gene matches. CDR3 DNA: TGTGCCAGCAGCCCCCCAGGGAGGGGAATCCCTTGTTACGAGCAGTACTTC. It translates to CASSPPGRGIPCYEQYF.

The chain carries TRBV29-1 and TRBJ1-1; D is undetermined. The germline V gene has CDR1 SQVTM and CDR2 ANQGSEA. The CDR3 has 13 residues. The germline V and J ends were trimmed by 5 bases and 1 base, with 11 bases remaining between them. This chain's CDR3 is CSVRRAPNTEAFF. CDR3 coding DNA: TGCAGCGTTCGAAGGGCCCCGAACACTGAAGCTTTCTTT.

A few counts support this clonotype. This sequence joins TRBV20-1 and TRBJ2-5; TRBD1 matches at 8 bases. J gave up 2 bases and V 0 bases, and 5 bases lay outside the gene matches. The CDR3 has 15 residues. Germline V gene sequence: CDR1 DFQATT, CDR2 SNEGSKA (reference sequence). The CDR3: CSARDLRTGQETQYF. As DNA, the CDR3 is TGCAGTGCTAGAGATTTGCGGACAGGGCAAGAGACCCAGTACTTC.

This clonotype was counted ten times or more. J is TRBJ1-2 and V is TRBV6-2 or TRBV6-3, with D uncertain. The germline CDR1 and CDR2 sequences are MNHEY and SVGEGT. The CDR3 has 12 residues. V lost 6 bases and J lost 0, with 5 bases in between. CDR3 sequence: CASRAPNYGYTF. CDR3 sequence (DNA): TGTGCCAGCAGGGCTCCTAACTATGGCTACACCTTC.

This clonotype has just a few counts. The chain combines TRBV12-3 or TRBV12-4 with TRBJ2-2; D is uncertain. V was clipped by 2 bases and J by 2 bases, with 6 bases between them. The CDR3 consists of 14 residues. DNA of the CDR3: TGTGCCAGCAGTTTATGGAGTAACACCGGGGAGCTGTTTTTT. This encodes CASSLWSNTGELFF.